What follows are 11 T cell receptor beta chains derived from one specimen sequenced in a study of cytomegalovirus exposure and HLA in healthy donors listed by TCRdb under 2017. The library was generated by the immunoSEQ multiplex PCR assay. For the multiplex PCR, a mixture combining 60 forward primers for TCR Vbeta segments and 13 reverse primers for TCR Jbeta segments was used. Here the immuneACCESS table is served through TCRdb, limited to in-frame sequences with V and J called. Missing clones are a known gap in these copies; in checked studies unresolved V genes cover under half, and the rest lacks a known reason. The sample includes more than 50,000 clones, with about 76% observed a single time. 2% to 3% of the sample goes to the ten largest clones. The sequenced material came from PBMCs. Receptors were obtained from a female donor in good health and CMV-seronegative.

The rearrangement links TRBV29-1 to TRBJ2-5, with 14 bases aligning to TRBD2. The assigned J gene may be wrong: the sequence end matches TRBJ2-7 better. The CDR3 sequence is 14 residues long. Germline V lookup: CDR1 SQVTM, CDR2 ANQGSEA. Written as DNA, the CDR3 is TGCAGCGTCGGAGGGACTAGCGGGGGATACGAGCAGTACTTC. Amino acid sequence: CSVGGTSGGYEQYF.

The rearrangement links TRBV27 to TRBJ2-3, with no clear D. The germline gives CDR1 MNHEY, CDR2 SMNVEV (reference sequence). Trimming took 6 bases from V and 0 from J, leaving 10 bases between them. This CDR3 is 14 amino acids long. Written as DNA, the CDR3 is TGTGCCAGCAGGAGGCCGAGGAGCACAGATACGCAGTATTTT. Its translation is CASRRPRSTDTQYF.

The chain links TRBV19 to TRBJ1-5; D might be TRBD1 (5 bases). The V gene's germline CDR1 is LNHDA and CDR2 SQIVND (reference sequence). The CDR3 length is 14 residues. The germline V and J ends were trimmed by 7 bases and 3 bases, with 13 bases remaining between them. In DNA form, the CDR3 reads TGTGCCAGTAAGGGAGGGGTGGACAATCAGCCCCAGCATTTT. Translation: CASKGGVDNQPQHF.

The gene calls are TRBV28 and TRBJ1-3, with D possibly being TRBD1 (6 bases). The CDR3 totals 15 residues. Deletions cut 6 bases from V and 0 bases from J, with 12 bases between. The germline gives CDR1 MDHEN, CDR2 SYDVKM. The CDR3 DNA sequence: TGTGCCAGCAGCGAGGACAGCAACTCTGGAAACACCATATATTTT. Its translation is CASSEDSNSGNTIYF.

The rearrangement joins TRBV5-4 to TRBJ2-7; 7 bases line up with TRBD1. The CDR3 is made up of 15 amino acids. V lost 3 bases to trimming and J lost 5 bases; unmatched junction nucleotides: 11. From germline, CDR1 is SGHNT and CDR2 YYREEE (reference sequence). CDR3 in DNA: TGTGCCAGCAGCTGGGAAAGGGGGCAGGGGAACGAGCAGTACTTC. Translated: CASSWERGQGNEQYF. Using reference TRBV5-4 and TRBJ2-7 for the parts outside the CDR3, the full variable domain is ETGVTQSPTHLIKTRGQQVTLRCSSQSGHNTVSWYQQALGQGPQFIFQYYREEENGRGNFPPRFSGLQFPNYSSELNVNALELDDSALYLCASSWERGQGNEQYFGPGTRLTVT.

The J gene is TRBJ1-5, the V gene TRBV7-9, with D tentatively TRBD1 (6 bases). The germline V gene has CDR1 SEHNR and CDR2 FQNEAQ (reference sequence). The V end was cut by 5 bases, the J end by 5 bases, with 16 bases between. This CDR3 contains 15 residues. The CDR3 protein is CASSHDLQGDQPQHF. As DNA, the CDR3 is TGTGCCAGCAGCCACGACCTACAGGGCGATCAGCCCCAGCATTTT.

This rearrangement joins TRBV19 to TRBJ2-1; D unclear. The CDR3 loop spans 13 amino acids. Germline values: CDR1 LNHDA, CDR2 SQIVND (reference sequence). The V and J ends lost 5 bases and 8 bases respectively, with 13 bases between them. Here the CDR3 reads CASSEAPSHEQFF. The DNA for the CDR3 is TGTGCCAGTAGTGAGGCCCCCTCCCATGAGCAGTTCTTC.

This clone came up a few times. The chain recombines TRBV25-1 with TRBJ1-2; D is unresolved. Trimming stripped 5 bases from V and 8 bases from J, with 12 bases between. The germline V gene encodes CDR1 MGHDK and CDR2 SYGVNS. The CDR3 sequence is 12 residues long. For the CDR3, the DNA is TGTGCCAGCAGTAACCCGATCGGGGGCTACACCTTC. It translates to CASSNPIGGYTF.

The chain combines TRBV7-9 with TRBJ2-7; 9 bases align to TRBD1. Germline loops: CDR1 SEHNR, CDR2 FQNEAQ (reference sequence). The CDR3 has 14 residues. Trimming removed 5 bases from V and 4 bases from J; junction bases left unmatched: 6. Here the CDR3 DNA reads TGTGCCAGCAGCCCCCGGGACAGGGCGTACGAGCAGTACTTC. It codes for CASSPRDRAYEQYF.

The V gene is TRBV7-2, the J gene TRBJ1-3, with D tentatively TRBD1 (5 bases). The CDR3 loop spans 15 amino acids. The V gene's germline CDR1 is SGHTA and CDR2 FQGNSA. The V gene lost 5 bases and the J gene lost 7 bases, with 18 bases spanning the gap. The CDR3 coding sequence is TGTGCCAGCAGCCCCAGGGTTGGTTCAGACAACACCATATATTTT. This sequence encodes CASSPRVGSDNTIYF.

J is TRBJ2-5 and V is TRBV6-5, with D perhaps matching TRBD1 (5 bases). From germline, CDR1 is MNHEY and CDR2 SVGAGI. Deletions cut 0 bases from V and 2 bases from J, with 10 bases between. This CDR3 is 15 amino acids long. The CDR3 nucleotides are TGTGCCAGCAGTTACTCGTGGCGACAGCAAGAGACCCAGTACTTC. It specifies CASSYSWRQQETQYF.